Listed below are T cell receptor beta chains from one sample, sequenced in a study of blood T cell repertoires in COVID-19. The method was immunoSEQ multiplex PCR; TCRdb's version includes in-frame clones alone and lacks a portion of them. The sample holds around 230,000 clones, 84% seen once. Source material: peripheral blood. The origin of the receptors is a man in his forties who had recovered from COVID-19. CDR3s include the opening cysteine and the closing phenylalanine or tryptophan. Fields, in order: D gene, J gene, V gene, clone size, CDR3 DNA, CDR3 protein. The D gene is left open where the match is weak. Expanded clones are given a class, and other clones once, few, many or no size at all.

-,TRBJ2-5,TRBV28,-,TGTGCCAGCAGTAGCGCAGACGTCCCGGAGACCCAGTACTTC,CASSSADVPETQYF
TRBD1,TRBJ2-7,TRBV13,-,TGTGCCAGCAGCGCCCGGGACAGGTACTACGAGCAGTACTTC,CASSARDRYYEQYF
TRBD1,TRBJ2-3,TRBV18,-,TGTGCCAGCTCACCTCGGACAGGGACAGATACGCAGTATTTT,CASSPRTGTDTQYF
-,TRBJ2-3,TRBV7-9,-,TGTGCCAGCAGTCGTTTGTTCAGGGGGGACACAGATACGCAGTATTTT,CASSRLFRGDTDTQYF
TRBD1,TRBJ1-6,TRBV18,-,TGTGCCAGCTCACCTAGGGGGCAGGTAGATTCACCCCTCCACTTT,CASSPRGQVDSPLHF
TRBD1,TRBJ1-1,TRBV25-1,-,TGTGCCACCTCACCACAGGGGGCCGGTTCGTCTTTCTTT,CATSPQGAGSSFF
-,TRBJ2-5,TRBV7-9,-,TGTGCCAGCAGCCCCTCCGGACAAGGACAAGAGACCCAGTACTTC,CASSPSGQGQETQYF
TRBD1,TRBJ2-2,TRBV4-1,-,TGCGCCAGCAGCCAAGGGCAGGGGGCGAACACCGGGGAGCTGTTTTTT,CASSQGQGANTGELFF
TRBD2,TRBJ2-5,TRBV19,-,TGTGCCAGTAGTACGGGACTAGCGGGGTTTCCACTCCAAGAGACCCAGTACTTC,CASSTGLAGFPLQETQYF
-,TRBJ1-1,TRBV19,-,TGTGCCAGTAGTATAGATCTGGAGGGTGTCATGAACACTGAAGCTTTCTTT,CASSIDLEGVMNTEAFF
TRBD1,TRBJ2-5,TRBV11-3,-,TGTGCCAGCAGCTTAGAGGACAGGCTCTACCAAGAGACCCAGTACTTC,CASSLEDRLYQETQYF
-,TRBJ1-5,TRBV6-2/TRBV6-3,-,TGTGCCAGCAGTTACTCCGCAGGAGGTTGGGGCAATCAGCCCCAGCATTTT,CASSYSAGGWGNQPQHF
-,TRBJ1-1,TRBV12-3/TRBV12-4,-,TGTGCCAGCAGCGGGGGTCCCCTCACTGAAGCTTTCTTT,CASSGGPLTEAFF
TRBD1,TRBJ2-1,TRBV2,-,TGTGCCAGCAGCGAGGACAGGGTGGTTGCCAATGAGCAGTTCTTC,CASSEDRVVANEQFF
TRBD1,TRBJ1-1,TRBV5-1,-,TGCGCCAGCAGCTTCCGGGACAGGAAGAACACTGAAGCTTTCTTT,CASSFRDRKNTEAFF
-,TRBJ2-7,TRBV27,-,TGTGCCAGCAGAAACAGGGTCTACGAGCAGTACTTC,CASRNRVYEQYF
-,TRBJ2-3,TRBV5-8,-,TGTGCCAGCAGCCCATGGCGGGCGGTTAGCACAGATACGCAGTATTTT,CASSPWRAVSTDTQYF
TRBD1,TRBJ2-7,TRBV2,-,TGTGCCAGCAGGCCCTTCGACAGGGAAGGCGAGCAGTACTTC,CASRPFDREGEQYF
TRBD2,TRBJ2-1,TRBV19,-,TGTGCCAGTAGTGTCAAAACTAGCGGCTCCTACAATGAGCAGTTCTTC,CASSVKTSGSYNEQFF
TRBD2,TRBJ2-5,TRBV27,-,TGTGCCAGCAGTTTATTAGCCCTAGCGGGAGAGAAAGAGACCCAGTACTTC,CASSLLALAGEKETQYF
-,TRBJ2-7,TRBV9,-,TGTGCCAGCAGCCCCCGACAGCAAACCCACGAGCAGTACTTC,CASSPRQQTHEQYF
TRBD2,TRBJ2-3,TRBV5-1,-,TGCGCCAGCAGCTCCCTACTAGCGTCCACAGATACGCAGTATTTT,CASSSLLASTDTQYF
-,TRBJ1-3,TRBV11-3,-,TGTGCCAGCAGCTTAGATCCCTGTCTAAACACCATATATTTT,CASSLDPCLNTIYF
-,TRBJ1-1,TRBV28,few,TGTGCCAGCAGTTTATTCGGGAGAGAAGCTTTCTTT,CASSLFGREAFF
TRBD2,TRBJ2-2,TRBV6-2/TRBV6-3,-,TGTGCCAGCAGTCAAGGACTAGCGGGGTGGGCCGGGGAGCTGTTTTTT,CASSQGLAGWAGELFF
TRBD2,TRBJ2-5,TRBV6-1,-,TGTGCCAGCAGTGAGGGGGGGATGGGAGAGACCCAGTACTTC,CASSEGGMGETQYF
TRBD1,TRBJ2-2,TRBV3-1/TRBV3-2,once,TGTGCCAGCAGCGCAACAGGGGATTCTACCGGGGAGCTGTTTTTT,CASSATGDSTGELFF
TRBD2,TRBJ2-7,TRBV7-2,-,TGTGCCAGCAGCTTGAGAAGTAGCGGGAGAGTCGAGCAGTACTTC,CASSLRSSGRVEQYF
-,TRBJ2-1,TRBV5-4,-,TGTGCCAGCAGCTTGGCCGGCAGGAGGCTTCGGAATGAGCAGTTCTTC,CASSLAGRRLRNEQFF
TRBD1,TRBJ1-6,TRBV3-1/TRBV3-2,-,TGTGCCAGCATTCAAGACAGGGGAGACTCACCCCTCCACTTT,CASIQDRGDSPLHF
TRBD2,TRBJ2-3,TRBV9,few,TGTGCCAGCAGCGTAGGGCGAGCGGGGGAGACAGATACGCAGTATTTT,CASSVGRAGETDTQYF
TRBD2,TRBJ2-3,TRBV5-1,-,TGCGCCAGCAGCTCGGGACTAGCGGGAACTAGCACAGATACGCAGTATTTT,CASSSGLAGTSTDTQYF
TRBD1,TRBJ1-1,TRBV11-2,few,TGTGCCAGCAGTCGACAGGGGGGAGTTAACACTGAAGCTTTCTTT,CASSRQGGVNTEAFF